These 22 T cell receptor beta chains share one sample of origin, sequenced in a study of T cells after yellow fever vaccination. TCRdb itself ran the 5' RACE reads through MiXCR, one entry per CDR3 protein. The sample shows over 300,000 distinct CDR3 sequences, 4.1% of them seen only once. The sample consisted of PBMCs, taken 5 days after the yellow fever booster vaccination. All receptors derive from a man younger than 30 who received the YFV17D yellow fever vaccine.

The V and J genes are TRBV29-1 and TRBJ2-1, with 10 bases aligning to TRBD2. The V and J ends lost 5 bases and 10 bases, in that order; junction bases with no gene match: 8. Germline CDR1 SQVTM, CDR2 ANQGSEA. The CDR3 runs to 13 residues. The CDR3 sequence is CSVKSGGVSEQFF. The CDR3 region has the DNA TGCAGCGTTAAGAGCGGGGGGGTATCGGAGCAGTTCTTC.

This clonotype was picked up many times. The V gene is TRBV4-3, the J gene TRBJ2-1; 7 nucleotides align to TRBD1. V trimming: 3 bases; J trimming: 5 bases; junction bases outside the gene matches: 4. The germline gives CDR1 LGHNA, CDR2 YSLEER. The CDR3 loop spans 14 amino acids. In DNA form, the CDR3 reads TGCGCCAGCAGCCAGGGCCAGGGGGACAATGAGCAGTTCTTC. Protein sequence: CASSQGQGDNEQFF.

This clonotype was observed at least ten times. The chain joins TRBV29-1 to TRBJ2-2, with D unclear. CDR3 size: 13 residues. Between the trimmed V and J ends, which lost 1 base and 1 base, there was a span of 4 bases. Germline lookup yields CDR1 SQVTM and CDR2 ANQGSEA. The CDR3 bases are TGCAGCGTTGAAGGGGGGAACACCGGGGAGCTGTTTTTT. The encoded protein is CSVEGGNTGELFF.

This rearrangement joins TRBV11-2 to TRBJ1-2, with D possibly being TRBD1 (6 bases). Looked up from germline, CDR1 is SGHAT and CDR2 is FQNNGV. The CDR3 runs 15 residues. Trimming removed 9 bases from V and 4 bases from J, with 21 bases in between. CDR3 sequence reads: CARDRTVPGTYGYTF. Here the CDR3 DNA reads TGTGCCAGGGACCGGACAGTTCCAGGCACCTATGGCTACACCTTC.

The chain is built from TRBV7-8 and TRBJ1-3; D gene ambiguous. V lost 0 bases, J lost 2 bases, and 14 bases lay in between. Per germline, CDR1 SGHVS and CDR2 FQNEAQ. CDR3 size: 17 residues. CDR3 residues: CASSLARSGIAGNTIYF. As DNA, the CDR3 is TGTGCCAGCAGCTTAGCACGTAGCGGAATAGCTGGAAACACCATATATTTT.

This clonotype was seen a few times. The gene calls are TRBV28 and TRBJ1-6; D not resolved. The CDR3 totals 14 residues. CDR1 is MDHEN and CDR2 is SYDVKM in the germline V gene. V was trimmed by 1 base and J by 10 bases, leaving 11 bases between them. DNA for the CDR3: TGTGCCAGCAGTTTATCAAACCTCGGATCACCCCTCCACTTT. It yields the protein CASSLSNLGSPLHF.

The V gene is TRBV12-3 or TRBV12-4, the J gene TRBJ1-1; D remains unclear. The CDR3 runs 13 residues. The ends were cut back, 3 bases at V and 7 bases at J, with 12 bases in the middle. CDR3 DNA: TGTGCCAGCAGTTTCGAGATCTGGGGTGAAGCTTTCTTT. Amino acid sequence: CASSFEIWGEAFF.

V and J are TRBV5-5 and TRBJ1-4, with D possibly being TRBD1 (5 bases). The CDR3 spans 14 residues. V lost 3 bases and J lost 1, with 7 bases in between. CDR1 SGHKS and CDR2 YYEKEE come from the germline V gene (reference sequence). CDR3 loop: CASSSQGTNEKLFF. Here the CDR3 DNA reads TGTGCCAGCAGCTCCCAGGGAACTAATGAAAAACTGTTTTTT.

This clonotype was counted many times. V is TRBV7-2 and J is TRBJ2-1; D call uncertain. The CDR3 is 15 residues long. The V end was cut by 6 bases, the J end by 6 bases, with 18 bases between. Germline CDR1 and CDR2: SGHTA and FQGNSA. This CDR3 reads CASRPALSGINEQFF. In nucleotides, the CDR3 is TGTGCCAGCAGACCGGCCCTAAGTGGAATCAATGAGCAGTTCTTC.

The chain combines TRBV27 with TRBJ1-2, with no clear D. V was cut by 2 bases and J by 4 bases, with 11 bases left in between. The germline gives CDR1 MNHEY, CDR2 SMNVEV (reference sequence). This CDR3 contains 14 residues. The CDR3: CASSLIGGPYGYTF. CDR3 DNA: TGTGCCAGCAGTTTAATAGGTGGGCCCTATGGCTACACCTTC.

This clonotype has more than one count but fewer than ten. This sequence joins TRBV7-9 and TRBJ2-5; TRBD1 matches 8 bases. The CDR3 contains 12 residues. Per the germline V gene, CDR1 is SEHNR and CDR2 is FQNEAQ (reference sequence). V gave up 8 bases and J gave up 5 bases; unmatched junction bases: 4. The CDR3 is CASEQGVETQYF. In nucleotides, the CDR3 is TGTGCCAGCGAACAGGGGGTGGAGACCCAGTACTTC.

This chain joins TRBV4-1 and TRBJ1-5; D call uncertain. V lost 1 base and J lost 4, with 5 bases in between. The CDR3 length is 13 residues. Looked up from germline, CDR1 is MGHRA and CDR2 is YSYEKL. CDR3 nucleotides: TGCGCCAGCAGCCAAGTACCTAATCAGCCCCAGCATTTT. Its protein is CASSQVPNQPQHF.

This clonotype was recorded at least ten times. The CDR3: CASSSGLVGNEQYF. The CDR3 DNA follows: TGCGCCAGCAGCTCGGGACTAGTTGGGAACGAGCAGTACTTC. The chain is built from TRBV5-1 and TRBJ2-7, with 8 bases fitting TRBD2. Losses at the gene ends were 3 bases for V and 5 bases for J; bases not matched to a gene: 7. This CDR3 is built from 14 residues. CDR1 is SGHRS and CDR2 is YFSETQ in the germline V gene.

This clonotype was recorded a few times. CDR3 bases: TGTGCCAGCAGCTCTGGGCCCCGGAATTCACCCCTCCACTTT. Translation: CASSSGPRNSPLHF. The V gene is TRBV5-4, the J gene TRBJ1-6; D unclear. Germline V gene lookup returns CDR1 SGHNT and CDR2 YYREEE (reference sequence). Trimming shortened V by 3 bases and J by 7 bases, and 11 bases separated the two germline ends. This CDR3 comprises 14 residues.

This CDR3 is CASSWTEGNTIYF. CDR3 coding DNA: TGTGCCAGCTCATGGACAGAAGGAAACACCATATATTTT. The rearrangement links TRBV18 to TRBJ1-3; D perhaps matches TRBD1 (6 bases). The V and J ends lost 5 bases and 4 bases respectively, with 9 bases between them. The CDR3 totals 13 residues. The V gene's germline CDR1 is KGHSH and CDR2 LQKENI.

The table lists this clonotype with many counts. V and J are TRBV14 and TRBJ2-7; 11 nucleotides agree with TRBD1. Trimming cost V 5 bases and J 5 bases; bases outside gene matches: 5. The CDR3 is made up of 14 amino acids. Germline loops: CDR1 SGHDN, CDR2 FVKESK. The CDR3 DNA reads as TGTGCCAGCAGCTCCCGGGACAGGGGGAACGAGCAGTACTTC. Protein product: CASSSRDRGNEQYF.

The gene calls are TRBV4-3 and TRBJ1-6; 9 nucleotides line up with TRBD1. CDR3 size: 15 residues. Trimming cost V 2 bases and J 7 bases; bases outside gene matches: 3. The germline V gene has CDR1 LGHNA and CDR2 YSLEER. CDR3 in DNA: TGCGCCAGCAGCCAAAGGGGACAGGGAAATTCACCCCTCCACTTT. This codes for CASSQRGQGNSPLHF.

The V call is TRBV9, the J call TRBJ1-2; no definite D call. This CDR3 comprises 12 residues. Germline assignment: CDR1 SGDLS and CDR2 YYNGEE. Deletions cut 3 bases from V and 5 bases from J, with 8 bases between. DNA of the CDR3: TGTGCCAGCAGCGAGCGAGGGTATGGCTACACCTTC. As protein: CASSERGYGYTF.

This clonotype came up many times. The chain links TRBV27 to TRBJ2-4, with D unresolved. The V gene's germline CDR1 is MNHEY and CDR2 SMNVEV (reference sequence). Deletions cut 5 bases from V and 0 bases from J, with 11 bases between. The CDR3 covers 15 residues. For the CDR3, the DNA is TGTGCCAGCAGTCCCGGGCCATCAGCCAAAAACATTCAGTACTTC. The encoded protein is CASSPGPSAKNIQYF.

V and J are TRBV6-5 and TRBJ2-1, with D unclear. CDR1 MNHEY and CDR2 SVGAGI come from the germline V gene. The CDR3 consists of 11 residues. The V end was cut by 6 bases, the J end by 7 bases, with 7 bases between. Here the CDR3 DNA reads TGTGCCAGCAGGGTATGGAATGAGCAGTTCTTC. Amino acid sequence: CASRVWNEQFF.

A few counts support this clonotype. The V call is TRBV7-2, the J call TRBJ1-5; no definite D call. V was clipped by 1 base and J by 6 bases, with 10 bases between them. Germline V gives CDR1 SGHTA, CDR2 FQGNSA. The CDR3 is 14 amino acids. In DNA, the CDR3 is TGTGCCAGCAGCTTAGATAGGACGGGTCAGCCCCAGCATTTT. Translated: CASSLDRTGQPQHF.

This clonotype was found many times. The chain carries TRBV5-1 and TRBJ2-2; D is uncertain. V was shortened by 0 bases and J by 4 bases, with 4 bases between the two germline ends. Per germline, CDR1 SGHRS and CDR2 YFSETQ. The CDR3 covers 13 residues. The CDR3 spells CASSLVATGELFF. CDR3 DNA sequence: TGCGCCAGCAGCTTGGTAGCCACCGGGGAGCTGTTTTTT.